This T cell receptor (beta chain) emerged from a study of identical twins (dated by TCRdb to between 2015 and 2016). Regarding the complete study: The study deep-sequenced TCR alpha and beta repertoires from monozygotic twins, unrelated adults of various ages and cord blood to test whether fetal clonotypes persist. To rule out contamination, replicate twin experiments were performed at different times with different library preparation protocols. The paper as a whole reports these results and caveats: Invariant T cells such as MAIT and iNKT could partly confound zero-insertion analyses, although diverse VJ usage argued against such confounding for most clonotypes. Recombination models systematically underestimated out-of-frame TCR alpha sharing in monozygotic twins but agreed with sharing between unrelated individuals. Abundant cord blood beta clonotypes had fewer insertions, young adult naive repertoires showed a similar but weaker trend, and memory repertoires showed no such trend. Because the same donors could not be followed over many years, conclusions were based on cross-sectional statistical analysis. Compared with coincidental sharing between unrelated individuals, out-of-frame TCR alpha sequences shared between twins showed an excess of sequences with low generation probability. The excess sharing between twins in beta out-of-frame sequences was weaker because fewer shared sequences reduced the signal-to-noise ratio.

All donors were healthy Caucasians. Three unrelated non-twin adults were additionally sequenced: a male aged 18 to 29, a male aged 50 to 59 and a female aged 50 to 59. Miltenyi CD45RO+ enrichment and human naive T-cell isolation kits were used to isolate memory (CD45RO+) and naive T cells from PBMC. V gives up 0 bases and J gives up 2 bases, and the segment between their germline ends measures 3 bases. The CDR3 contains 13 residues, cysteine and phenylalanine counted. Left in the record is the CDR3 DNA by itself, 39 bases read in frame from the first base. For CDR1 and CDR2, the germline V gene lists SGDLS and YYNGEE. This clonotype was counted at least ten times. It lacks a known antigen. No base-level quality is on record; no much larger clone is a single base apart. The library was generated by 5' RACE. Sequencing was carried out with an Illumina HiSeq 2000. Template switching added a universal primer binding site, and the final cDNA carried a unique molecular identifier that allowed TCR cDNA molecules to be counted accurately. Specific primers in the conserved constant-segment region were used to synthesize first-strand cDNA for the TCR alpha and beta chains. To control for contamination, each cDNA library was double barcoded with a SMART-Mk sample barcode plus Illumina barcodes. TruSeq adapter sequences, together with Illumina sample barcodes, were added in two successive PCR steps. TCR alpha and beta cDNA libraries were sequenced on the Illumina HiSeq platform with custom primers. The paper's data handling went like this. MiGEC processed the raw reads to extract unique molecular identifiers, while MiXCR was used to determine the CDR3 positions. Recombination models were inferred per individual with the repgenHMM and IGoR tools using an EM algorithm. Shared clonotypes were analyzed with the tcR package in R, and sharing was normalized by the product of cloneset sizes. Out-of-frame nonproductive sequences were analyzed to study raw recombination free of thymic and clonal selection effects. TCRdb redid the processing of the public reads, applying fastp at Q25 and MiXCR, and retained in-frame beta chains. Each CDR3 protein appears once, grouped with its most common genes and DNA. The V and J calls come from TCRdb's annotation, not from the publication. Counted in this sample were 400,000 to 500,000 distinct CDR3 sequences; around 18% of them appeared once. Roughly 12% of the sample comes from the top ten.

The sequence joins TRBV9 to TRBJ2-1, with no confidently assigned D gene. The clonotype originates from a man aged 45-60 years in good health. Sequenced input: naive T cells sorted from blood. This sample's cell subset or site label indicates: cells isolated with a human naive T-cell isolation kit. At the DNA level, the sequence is TGTGCCAGCAGCGTAGAGCCCTACAATGAGCAGTTCTTC. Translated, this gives CASSVEPYNEQFF.